Detailed here is one T cell receptor beta chain. The data derive from a study of blood T cell repertoires in COVID-19. Study in general: COVID-19 samples from acute and convalescent phases originated in the United States, Italy and Spain.

Original data processing: Cell counts per sample came from amplifying reference gene primers. Measured with immunoSEQ multiplex PCR; TCRdb has only the in-frame clones, and not every one. V, J and clone size were drawn from that table, and D and trimming were deduced from the DNA. The table records some 180,000 clones, approximately 85% of them present only once. The clonotype was recovered from an older woman with acute or convalescent COVID-19. The sample comprised peripheral blood.

The CDR3 region is CASSSQGPVPDTQYF. CDR3 DNA: TGTGCCAGCAGCTCACAGGGGCCGGTCCCTGATACGCAGTATTTT. The chain employs TRBV7-9 and TRBJ2-3, with 7 nucleotides matching TRBD1. V lost 4 bases and J lost 6; bases outside the gene matches: 10. This CDR3 has 15 amino acids. CDR1 is SEHNR and CDR2 is FQNEAQ in the germline V gene (reference sequence).